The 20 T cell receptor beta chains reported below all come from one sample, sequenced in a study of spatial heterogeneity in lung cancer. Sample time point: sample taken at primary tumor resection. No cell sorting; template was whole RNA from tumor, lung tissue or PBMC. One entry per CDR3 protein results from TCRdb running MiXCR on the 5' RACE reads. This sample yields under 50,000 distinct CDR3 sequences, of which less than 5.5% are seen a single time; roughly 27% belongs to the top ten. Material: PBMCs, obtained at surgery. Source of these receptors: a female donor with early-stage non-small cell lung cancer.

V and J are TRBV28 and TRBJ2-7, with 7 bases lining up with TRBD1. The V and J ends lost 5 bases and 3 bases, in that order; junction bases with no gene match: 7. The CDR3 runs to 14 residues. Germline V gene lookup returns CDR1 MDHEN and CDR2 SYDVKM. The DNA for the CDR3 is TGTGCCAGCAGTATAGGGACAGAATACTACGAGCAGTACTTC. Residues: CASSIGTEYYEQYF.

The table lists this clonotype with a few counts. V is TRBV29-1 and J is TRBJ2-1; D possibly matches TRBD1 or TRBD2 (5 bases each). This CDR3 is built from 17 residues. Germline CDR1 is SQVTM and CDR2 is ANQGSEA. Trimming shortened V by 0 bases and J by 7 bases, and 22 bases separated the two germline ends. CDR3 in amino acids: CSVEDRAERDLGNEQFF. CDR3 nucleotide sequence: TGCAGCGTTGAAGATCGAGCGGAACGGGACCTCGGAAATGAGCAGTTCTTC.

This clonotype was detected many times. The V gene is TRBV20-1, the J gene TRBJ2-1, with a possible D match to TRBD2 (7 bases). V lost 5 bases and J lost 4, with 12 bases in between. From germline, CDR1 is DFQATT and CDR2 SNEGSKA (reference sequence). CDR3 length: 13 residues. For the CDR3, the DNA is TGCAGTGCTGACCGGGGGGCTTACAATGAGCAGTTCTTC. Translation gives CSADRGAYNEQFF.

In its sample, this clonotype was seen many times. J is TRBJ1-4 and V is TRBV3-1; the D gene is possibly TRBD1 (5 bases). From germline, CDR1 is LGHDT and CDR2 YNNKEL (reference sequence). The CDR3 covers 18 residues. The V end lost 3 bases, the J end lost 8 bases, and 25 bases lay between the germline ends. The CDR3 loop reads CASSHLPQGGTRWEKLFF. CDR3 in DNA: TGTGCCAGCAGCCATTTGCCCCAGGGTGGGACGCGGTGGGAAAAACTGTTTTTT.

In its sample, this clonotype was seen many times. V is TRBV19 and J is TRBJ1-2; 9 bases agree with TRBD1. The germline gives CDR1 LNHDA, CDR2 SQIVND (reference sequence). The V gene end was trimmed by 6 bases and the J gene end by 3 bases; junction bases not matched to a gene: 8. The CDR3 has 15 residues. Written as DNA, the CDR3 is TGTGCCAGTAGCGCCGCGGGACAGGGTGACTATGGCTACACCTTC. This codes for CASSAAGQGDYGYTF.

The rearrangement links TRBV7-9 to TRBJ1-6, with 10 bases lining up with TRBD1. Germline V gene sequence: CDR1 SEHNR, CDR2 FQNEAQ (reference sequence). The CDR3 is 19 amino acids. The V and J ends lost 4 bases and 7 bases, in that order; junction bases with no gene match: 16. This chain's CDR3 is CASSYDTLGLDRGNSPLHF. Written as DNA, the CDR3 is TGTGCCAGCAGCTACGACACACTTGGGCTGGACAGGGGGAATTCACCCCTCCACTTT.

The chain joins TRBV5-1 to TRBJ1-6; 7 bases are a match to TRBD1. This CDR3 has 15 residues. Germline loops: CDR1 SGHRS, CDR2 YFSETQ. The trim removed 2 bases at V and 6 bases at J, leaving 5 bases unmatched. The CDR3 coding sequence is TGCGCCAGCAGCTTATCAGGGGGGCCTAATTCACCCCTCCACTTT. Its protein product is CASSLSGGPNSPLHF.

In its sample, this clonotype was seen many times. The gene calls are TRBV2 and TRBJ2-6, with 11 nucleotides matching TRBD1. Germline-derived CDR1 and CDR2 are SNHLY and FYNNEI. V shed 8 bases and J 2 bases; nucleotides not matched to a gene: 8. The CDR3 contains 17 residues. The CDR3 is CASAGTGGDPGANVLTF. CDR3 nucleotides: TGTGCCAGCGCCGGGACAGGGGGTGACCCTGGGGCCAACGTCCTGACTTTC.

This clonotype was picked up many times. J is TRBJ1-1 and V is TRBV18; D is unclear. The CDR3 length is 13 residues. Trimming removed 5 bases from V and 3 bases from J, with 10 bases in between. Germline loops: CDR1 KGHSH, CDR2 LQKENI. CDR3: CASSVSIDTEAFF. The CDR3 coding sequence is TGTGCCAGCTCAGTAAGCATTGACACTGAAGCTTTCTTT.

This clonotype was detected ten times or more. CDR3 region: CSVPRGPRVGGYTF. The CDR3 DNA is TGCAGCGTCCCCAGGGGCCCGAGAGTTGGAGGCTACACCTTC. The gene calls are TRBV29-1 and TRBJ1-2, with D perhaps matching TRBD1 (6 bases). Trimming cost V 6 bases and J 8 bases, with 22 bases left between them. Germline V gene lookup returns CDR1 SQVTM and CDR2 ANQGSEA. The CDR3 has 14 residues.

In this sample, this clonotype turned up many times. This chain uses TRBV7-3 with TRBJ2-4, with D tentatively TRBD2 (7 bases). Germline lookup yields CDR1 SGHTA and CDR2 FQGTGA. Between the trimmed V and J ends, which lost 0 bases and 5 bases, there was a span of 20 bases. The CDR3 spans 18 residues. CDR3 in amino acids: CASSLTPGRGQTENIQYF. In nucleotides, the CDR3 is TGTGCCAGCAGCTTAACCCCCGGGCGGGGGCAGACTGAAAACATTCAGTACTTC.

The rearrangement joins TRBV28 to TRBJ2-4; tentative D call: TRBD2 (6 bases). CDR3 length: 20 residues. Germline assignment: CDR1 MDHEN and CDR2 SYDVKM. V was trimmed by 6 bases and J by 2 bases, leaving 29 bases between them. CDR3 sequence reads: CASSPGRGIVPRVTKNIQYF. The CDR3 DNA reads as TGTGCCAGCAGCCCAGGTCGGGGGATTGTGCCCCGGGTGACCAAAAACATTCAGTACTTC.

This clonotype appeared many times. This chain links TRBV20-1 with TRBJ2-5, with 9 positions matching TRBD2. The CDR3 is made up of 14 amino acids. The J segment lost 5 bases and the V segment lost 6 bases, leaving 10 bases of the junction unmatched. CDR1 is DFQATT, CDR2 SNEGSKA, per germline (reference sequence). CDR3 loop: CSAPPGTSSETQYF. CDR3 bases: TGCAGTGCGCCACCCGGGACTAGCTCGGAGACCCAGTACTTC.

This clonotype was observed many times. CDR3 in DNA: TGTGCCAGCAGCCACCGTAGGGAGGACTTTTACGAGCAGTACTTC. It is translated as CASSHRREDFYEQYF. This chain connects TRBV7-6 to TRBJ2-7; TRBD2 is a possible D gene (6 bases). The CDR3 is made up of 15 amino acids. With 5 bases removed from V and 4 bases from J, the gap between germline ends came to 18 bases. The germline V gene encodes CDR1 SGHVS and CDR2 FNYEAQ.

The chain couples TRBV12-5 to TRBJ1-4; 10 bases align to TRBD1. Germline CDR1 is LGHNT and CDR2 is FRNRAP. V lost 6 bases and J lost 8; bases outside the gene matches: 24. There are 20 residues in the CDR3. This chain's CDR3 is CASGGDGSPPGQGVREKLFF. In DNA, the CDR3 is TGTGCTAGTGGCGGCGACGGAAGCCCTCCTGGACAGGGGGTCCGGGAAAAACTGTTTTTT. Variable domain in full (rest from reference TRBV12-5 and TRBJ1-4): DARVTQTPRHKVTEMGQEVTMRCQPILGHNTVFWYRQTMMQGLELLAYFRNRAPLDDSGMPKDRFSAEMPDATLATLKIQPSEPRDSAVYFCASGGDGSPPGQGVREKLFFGSGTQLSVL.

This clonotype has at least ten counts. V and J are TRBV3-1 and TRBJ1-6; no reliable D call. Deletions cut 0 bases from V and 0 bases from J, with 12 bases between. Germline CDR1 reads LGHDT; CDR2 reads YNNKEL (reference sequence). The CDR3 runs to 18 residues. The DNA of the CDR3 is TGTGCCAGCAGCCAAGAGGTCACAGCCAGCTCCTATAATTCACCCCTCCACTTT. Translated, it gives CASSQEVTASSYNSPLHF.

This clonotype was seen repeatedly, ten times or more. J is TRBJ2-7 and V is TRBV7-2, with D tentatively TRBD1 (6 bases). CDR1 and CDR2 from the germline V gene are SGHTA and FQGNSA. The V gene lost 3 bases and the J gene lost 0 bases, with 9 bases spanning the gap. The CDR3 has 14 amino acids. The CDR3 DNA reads TGTGCCAGCAGCTTCGGGACAAACTCCTACGAGCAGTACTTC. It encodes CASSFGTNSYEQYF. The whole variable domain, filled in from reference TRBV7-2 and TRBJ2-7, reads GAGVSQSPSNKVTEKGKDVELRCDPISGHTALYWYRQSLGQGLEFLIYFQGNSAPDKSGLPSDRFSAERTGGSVSTLTIQRTQQEDSAVYLCASSFGTNSYEQYFGPGTRLTVT.

CDR3 sequence reads: CSARENQPQHF. The CDR3 DNA sequence: TGCAGTGCTAGAGAAAATCAGCCCCAGCATTTT. The chain combines TRBV20-1 with TRBJ1-5; D uncertain. The germline V and J ends were trimmed by 0 bases and 4 bases, with 1 base remaining between them. This CDR3 is built from 11 residues. CDR1 is DFQATT, CDR2 SNEGSKA, per germline (reference sequence).

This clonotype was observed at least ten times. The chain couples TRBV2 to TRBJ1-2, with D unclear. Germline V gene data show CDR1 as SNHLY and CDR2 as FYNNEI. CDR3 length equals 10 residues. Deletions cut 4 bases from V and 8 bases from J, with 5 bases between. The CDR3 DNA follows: TGTGCCAGCAGTGCCCGAGGCTACACCTTC. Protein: CASSARGYTF.

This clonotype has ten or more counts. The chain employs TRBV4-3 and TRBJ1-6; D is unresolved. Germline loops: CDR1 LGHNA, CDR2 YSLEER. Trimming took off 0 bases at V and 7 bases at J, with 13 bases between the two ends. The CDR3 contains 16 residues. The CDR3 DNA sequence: TGCGCCAGCAGCCAAGATACGGGAACAAGAAATTCACCCCTCCACTTT. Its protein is CASSQDTGTRNSPLHF.